The sequence of this T cell receptor beta chain was determined in a study of PD-L1 blockade in urothelial cancer. In the study overall: Anywhere from 0 to 3 prior chemotherapy regimens had been received by patients. Reported median T cell count for blood samples was around 150,000.

Germline values: CDR1 KGHSH, CDR2 LQKENI. Germline trimming cut 3 bases from V and 3 bases from J; bases unmatched to any gene: 6. This CDR3 is built from 16 residues. The assay was immunoSEQ multiplex PCR, and TCRdb's table has in-frame clones only and misses some. The table shows around 80,000 clones, with 75% to 95% occurring only once. Time point meaning: peripheral blood 6 weeks after treatment start. The TCR was taken from a woman older than 75 with urothelial cancer. The V and J genes are TRBV18 and TRBJ2-2, with 8 bases identical to TRBD2. The sequenced sample was PBMCs, obtained around atezolizumab (anti-PD-L1) treatment. In nucleotides, the CDR3 is TGTGCCAGCTCACCCATTAGCGGGACTGACACCGGGGAGCTGTTTTTT. Its protein is CASSPISGTDTGELFF.